This T cell receptor (beta chain) is from a study of regulatory T cells in long-lasting Graves disease. Germline CDR1 reads MNHNS; CDR2 reads SASEGT. V dropped 8 bases and J dropped 9 bases, with 22 bases sitting between them. This CDR3 comprises 15 residues. This clonotype came up a few times. Researchers made TCR beta libraries by using iRepertoire HTBI primers and running Arm-PCR on CDR3 regions. TCRdb analysed the multiplex PCR reads with MiXCR anew, one entry per CDR3 protein. Among 450,000 or so distinct CDR3 sequences, 20% to 25% were seen once, and the ten largest hold less than 9%. The time point is: persistent/refractory GD, antithyroid drugs over 5 years with positive TRAb. Isolated PBMC RNA provided the starting material for the TCR library. The source of the patients was an endocrinology department in Xi'an, China.

The sequence came from a female donor with Graves disease. V gene TRBV6-1 combines with J gene TRBJ2-2; TRBD2 might be the D (5 bases). The sequencing here drew on peripheral blood mononuclear cells (PBMCs), taken when the disease was refractory, from a patient treated with antithyroid drugs. Here the CDR3 reads CASSGPTVGERELFF. CDR3 nucleotides: TGTGCCAGCTCCGGACCGACCGTGGGAGAACGGGAGCTGTTTTTT.